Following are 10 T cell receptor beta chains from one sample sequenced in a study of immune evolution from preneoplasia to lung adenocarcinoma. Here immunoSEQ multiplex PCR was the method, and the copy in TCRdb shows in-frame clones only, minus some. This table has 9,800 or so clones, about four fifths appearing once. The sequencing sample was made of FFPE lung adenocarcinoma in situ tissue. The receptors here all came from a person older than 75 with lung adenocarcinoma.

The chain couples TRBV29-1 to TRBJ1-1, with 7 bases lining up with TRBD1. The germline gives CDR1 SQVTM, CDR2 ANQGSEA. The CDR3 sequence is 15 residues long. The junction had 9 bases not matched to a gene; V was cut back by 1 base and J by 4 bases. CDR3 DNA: TGCAGCGTTGAAGGGGGTGGATCAGGGGGCACTGAAGCTTTCTTT. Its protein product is CSVEGGGSGGTEAFF.

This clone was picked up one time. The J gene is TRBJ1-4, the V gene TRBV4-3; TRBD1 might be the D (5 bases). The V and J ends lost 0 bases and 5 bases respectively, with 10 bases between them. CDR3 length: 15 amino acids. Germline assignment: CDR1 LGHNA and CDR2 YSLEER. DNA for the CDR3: TGCGCCAGCAGCCAAGATGAGGGACGGAATGAAAAACTGTTTTTT. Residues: CASSQDEGRNEKLFF.

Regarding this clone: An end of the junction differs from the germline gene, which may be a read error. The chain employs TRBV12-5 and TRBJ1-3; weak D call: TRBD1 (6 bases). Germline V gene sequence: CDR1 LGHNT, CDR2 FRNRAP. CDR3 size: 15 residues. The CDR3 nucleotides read TGTGCTAGTGCTTTGACAGGCAGCTCTGGAAACACCATATATTTT. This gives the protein CASALTGSSGNTIYF.

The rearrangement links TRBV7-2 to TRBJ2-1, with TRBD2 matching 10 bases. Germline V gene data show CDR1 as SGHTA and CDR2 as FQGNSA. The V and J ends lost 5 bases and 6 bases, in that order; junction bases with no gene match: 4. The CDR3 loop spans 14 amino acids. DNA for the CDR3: TGTGCCAGCAGCCTGGGACTAGCGAGCAATGAGCAGTTCTTC. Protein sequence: CASSLGLASNEQFF.

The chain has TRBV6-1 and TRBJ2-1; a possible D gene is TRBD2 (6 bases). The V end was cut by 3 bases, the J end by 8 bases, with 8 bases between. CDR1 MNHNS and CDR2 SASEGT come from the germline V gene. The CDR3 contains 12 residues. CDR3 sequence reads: CASSDWGDEQFF. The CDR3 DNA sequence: TGTGCCAGCAGTGATTGGGGGGATGAGCAGTTCTTC.

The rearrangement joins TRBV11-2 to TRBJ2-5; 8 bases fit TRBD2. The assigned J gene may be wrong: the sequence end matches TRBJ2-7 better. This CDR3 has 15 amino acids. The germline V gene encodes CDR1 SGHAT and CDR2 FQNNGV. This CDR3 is CASSLARGGSYEQYF. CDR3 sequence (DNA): TGTGCCAGCAGCTTAGCTCGGGGGGGTTCGTACGAGCAGTACTTC.

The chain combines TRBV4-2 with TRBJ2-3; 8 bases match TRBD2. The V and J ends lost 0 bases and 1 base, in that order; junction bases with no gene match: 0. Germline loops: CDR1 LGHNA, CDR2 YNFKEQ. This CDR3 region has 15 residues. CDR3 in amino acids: CASSQDSGGTDTQYF. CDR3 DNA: TGTGCCAGCAGCCAAGATAGCGGGGGCACAGATACGCAGTATTTT.

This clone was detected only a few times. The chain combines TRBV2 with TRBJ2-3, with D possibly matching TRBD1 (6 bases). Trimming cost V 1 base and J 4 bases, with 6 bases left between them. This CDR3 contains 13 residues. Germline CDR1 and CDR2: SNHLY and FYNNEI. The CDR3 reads CASSEDRADTQYF. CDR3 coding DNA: TGTGCCAGCAGTGAAGACAGGGCAGATACGCAGTATTTT.

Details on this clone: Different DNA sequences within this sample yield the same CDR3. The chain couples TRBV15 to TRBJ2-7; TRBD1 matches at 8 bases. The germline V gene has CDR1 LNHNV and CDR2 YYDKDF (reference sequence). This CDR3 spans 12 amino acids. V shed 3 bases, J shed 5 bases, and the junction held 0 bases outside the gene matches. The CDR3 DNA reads TGTGCCACCAGCAGGGACAGGGACGAGCAGTACTTC. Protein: CATSRDRDEQYF.

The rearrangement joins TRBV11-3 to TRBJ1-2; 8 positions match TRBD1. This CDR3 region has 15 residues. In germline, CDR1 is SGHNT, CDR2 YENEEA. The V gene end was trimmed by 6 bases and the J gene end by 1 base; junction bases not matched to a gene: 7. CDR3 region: CASSPGQANNYGYTF. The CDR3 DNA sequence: TGTGCCAGCAGTCCGGGACAGGCAAATAACTATGGCTACACCTTC.